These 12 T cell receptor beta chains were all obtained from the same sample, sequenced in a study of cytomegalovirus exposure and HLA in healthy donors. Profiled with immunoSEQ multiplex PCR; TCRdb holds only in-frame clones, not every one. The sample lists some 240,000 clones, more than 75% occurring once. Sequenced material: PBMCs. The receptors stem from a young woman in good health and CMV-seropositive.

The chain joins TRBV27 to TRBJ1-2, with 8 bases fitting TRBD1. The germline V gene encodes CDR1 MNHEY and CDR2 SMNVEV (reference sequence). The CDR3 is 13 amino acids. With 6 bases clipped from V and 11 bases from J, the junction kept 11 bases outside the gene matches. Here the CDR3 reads CASRTGGGMGYTF. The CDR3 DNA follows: TGTGCCAGCAGAACAGGGGGGGGTATGGGGTACACCTTC.

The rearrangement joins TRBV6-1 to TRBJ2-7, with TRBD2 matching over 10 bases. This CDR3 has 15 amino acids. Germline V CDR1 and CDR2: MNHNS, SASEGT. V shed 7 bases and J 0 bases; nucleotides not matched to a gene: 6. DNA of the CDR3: TGTGCCAGCACCGGCGCTAGCGGGAGCTCCTACGAGCAGTACTTC. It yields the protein CASTGASGSSYEQYF.

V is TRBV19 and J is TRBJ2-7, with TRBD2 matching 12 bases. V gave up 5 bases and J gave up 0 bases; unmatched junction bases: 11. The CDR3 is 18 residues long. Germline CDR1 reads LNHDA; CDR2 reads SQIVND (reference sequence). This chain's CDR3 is CASSHRPLAGGISYEQYF. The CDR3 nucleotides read TGTGCCAGTAGTCACCGACCACTAGCGGGAGGCATCTCCTACGAGCAGTACTTC.

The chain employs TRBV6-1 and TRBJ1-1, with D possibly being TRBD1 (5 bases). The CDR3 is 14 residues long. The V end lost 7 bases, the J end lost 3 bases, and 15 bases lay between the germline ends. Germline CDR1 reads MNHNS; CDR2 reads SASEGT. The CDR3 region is CASTEQVLDTEAFF. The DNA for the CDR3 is TGTGCCAGCACCGAACAGGTTCTTGACACTGAAGCTTTCTTT.

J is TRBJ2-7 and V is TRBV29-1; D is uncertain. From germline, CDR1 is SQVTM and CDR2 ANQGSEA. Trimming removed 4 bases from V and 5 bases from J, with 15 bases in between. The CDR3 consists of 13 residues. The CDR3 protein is CSVGDGVSHEQYF. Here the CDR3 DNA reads TGCAGCGTTGGAGACGGAGTAAGTCACGAGCAGTACTTC.

The CDR3 reads CASSLREGPNEQFF. CDR3 nucleotide sequence: TGTGCCAGCAGCCTACGGGAGGGCCCAAATGAGCAGTTCTTC. This chain joins TRBV7-2 and TRBJ2-1, with 8 bases lining up with TRBD2. CDR1 and CDR2 (germline): SGHTA, FQGNSA. J lost 7 bases, V lost 5 bases, and 7 bases had no gene match. This CDR3 is built from 14 residues.

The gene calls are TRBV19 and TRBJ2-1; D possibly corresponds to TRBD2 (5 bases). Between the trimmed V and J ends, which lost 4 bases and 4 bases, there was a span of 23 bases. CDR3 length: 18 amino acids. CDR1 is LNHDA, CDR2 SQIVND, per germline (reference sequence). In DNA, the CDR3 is TGTGCCAGTAGTAAGGGAGCTCTAGGGTCTTCGCGTTACAATGAGCAGTTCTTC. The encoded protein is CASSKGALGSSRYNEQFF.

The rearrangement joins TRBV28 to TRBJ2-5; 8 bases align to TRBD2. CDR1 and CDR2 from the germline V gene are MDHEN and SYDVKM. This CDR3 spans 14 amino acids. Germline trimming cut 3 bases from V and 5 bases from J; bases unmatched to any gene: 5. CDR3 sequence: CASSFREGRETQYF. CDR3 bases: TGTGCCAGCAGTTTCCGGGAGGGCCGGGAGACCCAGTACTTC. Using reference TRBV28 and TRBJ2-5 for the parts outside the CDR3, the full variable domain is DVKVTQSSRYLVKRTGEKVFLECVQDMDHENMFWYRQDPGLGLRLIYFSYDVKMKEKGDIPEGYSVSREKKERFSLILESASTNQTSMYLCASSFREGRETQYFGPGTRLLVL.

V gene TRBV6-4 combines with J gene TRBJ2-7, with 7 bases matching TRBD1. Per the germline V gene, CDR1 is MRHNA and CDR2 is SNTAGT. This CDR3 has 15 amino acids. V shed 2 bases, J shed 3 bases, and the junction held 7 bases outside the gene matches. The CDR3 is CASSDPENRGYEQYF. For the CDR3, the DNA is TGTGCCAGCAGTGACCCAGAGAACAGGGGCTACGAGCAGTACTTC.

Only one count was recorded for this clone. CDR3 region: CSVDQQGAREQFF. CDR3 DNA sequence: TGCAGCGTTGACCAACAGGGGGCACGTGAGCAGTTCTTC. This chain connects TRBV29-1 to TRBJ2-1, with 9 nucleotides matching TRBD1. This CDR3 region has 13 residues. Germline loops: CDR1 SQVTM, CDR2 ANQGSEA. J lost 9 bases, V lost 3 bases, and 6 bases had no gene match.

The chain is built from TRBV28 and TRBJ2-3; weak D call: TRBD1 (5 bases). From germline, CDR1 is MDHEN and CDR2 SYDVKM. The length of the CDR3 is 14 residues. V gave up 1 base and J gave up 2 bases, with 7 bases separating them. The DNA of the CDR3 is TGTGCCAGCAGTTTATTGACAGACACAGATACGCAGTATTTT. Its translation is CASSLLTDTDTQYF.

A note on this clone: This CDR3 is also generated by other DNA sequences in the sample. In nucleotides, the CDR3 is TGTGCCAGCAGCGCGGGTACTTCTTACAATGAGCAGTTCTTC. Its protein is CASSAGTSYNEQFF. The genes are TRBV9 and TRBJ2-1; D ambiguous. Germline V gene sequence: CDR1 SGDLS, CDR2 YYNGEE. V was shortened by 3 bases and J by 4 bases, with 11 bases between the two germline ends. The CDR3 is made up of 14 amino acids.